The clone carrying this T cell receptor (beta chain) was observed a handful of times. Its specificity is unknown. There are 17 residues in the CDR3. CDR1 is LGHNA and CDR2 is YNFKEQ in the germline V gene. J gave up 2 bases and V 0 bases, and 5 bases lay outside the gene matches. 5'RACE primed at constant segments yielded TCR alpha and TCR beta cDNA libraries bearing sample barcodes and UMIs. TCRdb re-derived calls from the 5' RACE reads in MiXCR, one entry per CDR3 protein. Among a few hundred thousand distinct CDR3 sequences listed, around 30% were seen once. The entry originates in a study of T-cell memory formation after mild COVID-19. Study-level results: SARS-CoV-2 specificity of second-wave clones peaking day 37 was unconfirmed. Pre-infection memory already had some responding clones, implying cross-reactive memory joined. Contracting clones from day 15 to 85 had balanced CD4/CD8; later expanders favoured CD4+.

V is TRBV4-2 and J is TRBJ2-5, with TRBD2 matching over 11 bases. This receptor was identified in an adult woman who had mild COVID-19 (a few samples of this study predate the infection). Cell type and time point are not known. Sequencing input: PBMCs or a T cell subset sorted from them (not recorded which). The CDR3 sequence is CASSQELTSGKQETQYF. CDR3 nucleotide sequence: TGTGCCAGCAGCCAAGAGCTGACTAGCGGGAAGCAAGAGACCCAGTACTTC.